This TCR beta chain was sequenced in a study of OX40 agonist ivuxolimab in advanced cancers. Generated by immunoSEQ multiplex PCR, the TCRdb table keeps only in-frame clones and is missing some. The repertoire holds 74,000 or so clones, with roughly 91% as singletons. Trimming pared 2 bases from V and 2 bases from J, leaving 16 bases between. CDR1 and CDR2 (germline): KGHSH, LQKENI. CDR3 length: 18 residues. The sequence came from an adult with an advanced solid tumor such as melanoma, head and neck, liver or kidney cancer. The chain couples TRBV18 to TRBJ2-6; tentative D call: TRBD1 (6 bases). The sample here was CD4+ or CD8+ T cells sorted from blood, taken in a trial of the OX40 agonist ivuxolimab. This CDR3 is CASSPILAGETGANVLTF. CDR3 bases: TGTGCCAGCTCACCAATTTTGGCAGGGGAGACTGGGGCCAACGTCCTGACTTTC.